Shown below are 2 T cell receptor beta chains from a single sample sequenced in a study of T cells in Graves' hyperthyroidism and ophthalmopathy. Template material for amplifying TCR beta CDR3 regions consisted of RNA transcripts. A first-round RT-PCR of the TCR CDR3 used the HTBI primer set. Using its own MiXCR run on the multiplex PCR reads, TCRdb lists one record per CDR3 protein. Among 200,000 to 250,000 distinct CDR3 sequences, about 15% were seen once, and the ten largest hold approximately 30%. Sample: blood. The receptors were gathered from a woman between 18 and 29 years old with Graves' ophthalmopathy.

This clonotype was counted at least ten times. The rearrangement links TRBV2 to TRBJ2-1, with TRBD1 as a possible D gene (6 bases). This CDR3 spans 16 amino acids. Looked up from germline, CDR1 is SNHLY and CDR2 is FYNNEI. V was clipped by 2 bases and J by 4 bases, with 15 bases between them. As DNA, the CDR3 is TGTGCCAGCAGTGAACTCAGGGGCTCTACGTACAATGAGCAGTTCTTC. Protein product: CASSELRGSTYNEQFF.

The sample holds many counts of this clonotype. The chain has TRBV30 and TRBJ2-5, with 7 positions matching TRBD2. The germline V gene has CDR1 GTSNPN and CDR2 SVGIG (reference sequence). This CDR3 comprises 14 residues. The junction had 8 bases not matched to a gene; V was cut back by 2 bases and J by 5 bases. The CDR3 loop is CAWSPRGGSETQYF. Here the CDR3 DNA reads TGTGCCTGGAGTCCCCGTGGCGGGAGTGAGACCCAGTACTTC.